These 21 T cell receptor beta chains were all obtained from the same sample, sequenced in a study of blood T cell repertoires in COVID-19. The protocol was immunoSEQ multiplex PCR, while the TCRdb copy is restricted to in-frame clones and leaves out a portion. The profile shows roughly 320,000 clones, approximately 90% of them singletons. Sequences were obtained from PBMCs or T cells enriched from blood (not recorded which). The receptors derive from a man under 40 who had recovered from COVID-19.

This chain joins TRBV11-3 and TRBJ2-7, with D possibly TRBD1 on 5 matching bases. Germline values: CDR1 SGHNT, CDR2 YENEEA. CDR3 length: 14 amino acids. V was shortened by 5 bases and J by 5 bases, with 16 bases between the two germline ends. Here the CDR3 DNA reads TGTGCCAGCAGCCCAGGGCCAGGGTGGCACGAGCAGTACTTC. It encodes CASSPGPGWHEQYF. Full variable domain (remainder filled in from reference TRBV11-3 and TRBJ2-7): EAGVVQSPRYKIIEKKQPVAFWCNPISGHNTLYWYLQNLGQGPELLIRYENEEAVDDSQLPKDRFSAERLKGVDSTLKIQPAELGDSAVYLCASSPGPGWHEQYFGPGTRLTVT.

V gene TRBV27 combines with J gene TRBJ2-3, with 8 positions matching TRBD1. Germline-derived CDR1 and CDR2 are MNHEY and SMNVEV (reference sequence). The CDR3 runs 17 residues. Trimming at V came to 3 bases and at J to 2 bases, leaving 10 bases not matched to a gene. CDR3 sequence reads: CASSFLIDRGATDTQYF. DNA of the CDR3: TGTGCCAGCAGTTTCCTGATCGACAGGGGTGCCACAGATACGCAGTATTTT.

The chain carries TRBV27 and TRBJ2-7; D perhaps matches TRBD1 (6 bases). The CDR3 consists of 13 residues. Trimming pared 0 bases from V and 4 bases from J, leaving 7 bases between. Germline V CDR1 and CDR2: MNHEY, SMNVEV (reference sequence). CDR3 protein: CASSLSQGYEQYF. CDR3 in DNA: TGTGCCAGCAGTTTATCACAGGGTTACGAGCAGTACTTC.

The chain couples TRBV18 to TRBJ1-4; 10 bases agree with TRBD1. With 3 bases clipped from V and 3 bases from J, the junction kept 4 bases outside the gene matches. Germline lookup yields CDR1 KGHSH and CDR2 LQKENI. The CDR3 is 16 residues long. The CDR3, as DNA: TGTGCCAGCTCACCGCGTGGACAGGGGGCTAATGAAAAACTGTTTTTT. Residues: CASSPRGQGANEKLFF.

The CDR3 nucleotides are TGTGCCAGCAGCATTACAAGCGGGGGGCCCTCCTACGAGCAGTACTTC. Translation: CASSITSGGPSYEQYF. The chain links TRBV11-2 to TRBJ2-7; 9 bases are shared with TRBD2. CDR1 and CDR2 from the germline V gene are SGHAT and FQNNGV. This CDR3 has 16 residues. The V and J ends lost 5 bases and 0 bases, in that order; junction bases with no gene match: 8.

The rearrangement uses TRBV18 and TRBJ1-6, with 11 bases matching TRBD1. V gave up 3 bases and J gave up 6 bases; unmatched junction bases: 1. The CDR3 runs 15 residues. Germline V lookup: CDR1 KGHSH, CDR2 LQKENI. In DNA, the CDR3 is TGTGCCAGCTCACCGGGGACAGGGGGTAATTCACCCCTCCACTTT. Its translation: CASSPGTGGNSPLHF.

V is TRBV5-6 and J is TRBJ2-1; 7 bases fit TRBD2. V shed 9 bases and J 10 bases; nucleotides not matched to a gene: 13. The CDR3 consists of 13 residues. Germline lookup yields CDR1 SGHDT and CDR2 YYEEEE. The CDR3 bases are TGTGCCACCAGAACGTGGGGGGGGAGAGAGCAGTTCTTC. As protein: CATRTWGGREQFF.

The J gene is TRBJ2-7, the V gene TRBV11-2, with D possibly matching TRBD2 (7 bases). This CDR3 has 16 residues. CDR1 and CDR2 from the germline V gene are SGHAT and FQNNGV. V lost 0 bases and J 2 bases, leaving 14 bases between the germline ends. The chain's CDR3 is CASSLDYRGAAYEQYF. Written as DNA, the CDR3 is TGTGCCAGCAGCTTAGATTACCGGGGGGCGGCCTACGAGCAGTACTTC.

In its sample, this clone was seen once. The chain joins TRBV20-1 to TRBJ2-1, with TRBD2 as a possible D gene (5 bases). The V gene's germline CDR1 is DFQATT and CDR2 SNEGSKA (reference sequence). Trimming cost V 6 bases and J 9 bases, with 12 bases left between them. The CDR3 sequence is 11 residues long. The CDR3 loop is CSAPSSAEQFF. CDR3 nucleotides: TGCAGTGCCCCTAGCTCAGCTGAGCAGTTCTTC.

In this sample, this clone turned up a few times. The J gene is TRBJ1-6, the V gene TRBV5-1; D is perhaps TRBD1 (6 bases). The CDR3 is 14 amino acids. CDR1 and CDR2 (germline): SGHRS, YFSETQ. V lost 2 bases, J lost 10 bases, and 13 bases lay in between. The CDR3, as DNA: TGCGCCAGCAGCTTCGACAGGTTTGGCTCACCCCTCCACTTT. This gives the protein CASSFDRFGSPLHF.

This clone was detected a few times. The chain links TRBV27 to TRBJ1-6, with TRBD1 identical over 9 bases. Per the germline V gene, CDR1 is MNHEY and CDR2 is SMNVEV (reference sequence). This CDR3 is 15 amino acids long. V lost 5 bases and J lost 8; bases outside the gene matches: 7. The CDR3 bases are TGTGCCAGCAGTGGGATACGACAGGGGGATTCACCCCTCCACTTT. Its protein is CASSGIRQGDSPLHF.

The chain couples TRBV7-9 to TRBJ2-1; D perhaps matches TRBD2 (6 bases). V shed 0 bases and J shed 3 bases, with 12 bases lying between them. Germline CDR1 reads SEHNR; CDR2 reads FQNEAQ (reference sequence). CDR3 length equals 16 residues. CDR3: CASSLATSQYYNEQFF. As DNA, the CDR3 is TGTGCCAGCAGCTTAGCGACTAGTCAATACTACAATGAGCAGTTCTTC.

The V gene is TRBV10-3, the J gene TRBJ2-7, with D maybe TRBD1 (6 bases). The CDR3 extends over 13 amino acids. The germline V gene encodes CDR1 ENHRY and CDR2 SYGVKD. V was pared by 3 bases and J by 4 bases, with 10 bases between. The CDR3 loop reads CAISDRTAYEQYF. In nucleotides, the CDR3 is TGTGCCATCAGTGATAGGACAGCTTACGAGCAGTACTTC.

This clone was counted a single time. The chain carries TRBV6-5 and TRBJ2-1; the D gene is possibly TRBD1 (6 bases). The germline gives CDR1 MNHEY, CDR2 SVGAGI. The CDR3 consists of 13 residues. V gave up 6 bases and J gave up 7 bases, with 13 bases separating them. The CDR3 coding sequence is TGTGCCAGCAGACCGTCAGGGGCGAATGAGCAGTTCTTC. It yields the protein CASRPSGANEQFF.

V is TRBV7-9 and J is TRBJ2-3; 14 nucleotides align to TRBD2. Germline-derived CDR1 and CDR2 are SEHNR and FQNEAQ (reference sequence). The CDR3 consists of 16 residues. The V segment lost 3 bases and the J segment 6 bases; nucleotides outside the gene matches: 5. For the CDR3, the DNA is TGTGCCAGCAGCTTCAGACTAGCGGGAGGGCCGGATACGCAGTATTTT. As protein: CASSFRLAGGPDTQYF.

The rearrangement joins TRBV7-9 to TRBJ2-1; 7 positions agree with TRBD2. The J segment lost 3 bases and the V segment lost 5 bases, leaving 10 bases of the junction unmatched. Germline-derived CDR1 and CDR2 are SEHNR and FQNEAQ (reference sequence). This CDR3 contains 16 residues. CDR3 protein: CASSPGGSSGYNEQFF. The CDR3 nucleotides read TGTGCCAGCAGCCCTGGGGGGTCTAGCGGCTACAATGAGCAGTTCTTC.

The chain joins TRBV11-2 to TRBJ2-2, with D maybe TRBD2 (5 bases). Trimming shortened V by 5 bases and J by 6 bases, and 13 bases separated the two germline ends. CDR3 size: 14 residues. Germline CDR1 SGHAT, CDR2 FQNNGV. This CDR3 reads CASSLTWGAGELFF. CDR3 sequence (DNA): TGTGCCAGCAGCCTAACGTGGGGAGCCGGGGAGCTGTTTTTT. Looking up the rest from reference TRBV11-2 and TRBJ2-2 gives the full variable domain: EAGVAQSPRYKIIEKRQSVAFWCNPISGHATLYWYQQILGQGPKLLIQFQNNGVVDDSQLPKDRFSAERLKGVDSTLKIQPAKLEDSAVYLCASSLTWGAGELFFGEGSRLTVL.

The V call is TRBV3-1 (or the pseudogene TRBV3-2), the J call TRBJ1-4; no clear D. CDR1 and CDR2 (germline): LGHDT, YNNKEL (reference sequence). The CDR3 runs to 19 residues. Trimming removed 0 bases from V and 0 bases from J, with 17 bases in between. In nucleotides, the CDR3 is TGTGCCAGCAGCCAAGAGGGTGTGCCTGTAGCTGCAACTAATGAAAAACTGTTTTTT. Amino acid sequence: CASSQEGVPVAATNEKLFF.

V gene TRBV19 combines with J gene TRBJ2-7, with 7 bases matching TRBD2. In germline, CDR1 is LNHDA, CDR2 SQIVND (reference sequence). This CDR3 is 17 amino acids long. The V gene end was trimmed by 5 bases and the J gene end by 2 bases; junction bases not matched to a gene: 15. The CDR3: CASSFVSTSSATYEQYF. The CDR3 DNA reads TGTGCCAGTAGTTTTGTATCGACTAGCTCGGCAACCTACGAGCAGTACTTC.

The chain uses TRBV6-5 and TRBJ2-7, with 10 bases identical to TRBD2. V lost 0 bases to trimming and J lost 7 bases; unmatched junction nucleotides: 6. Germline V gene data show CDR1 as MNHEY and CDR2 as SVGAGI. The CDR3 extends over 15 amino acids. This CDR3 reads CASSYSAGGSEEQYF. The DNA of the CDR3 is TGTGCCAGCAGTTACTCAGCGGGGGGGTCGGAGGAGCAGTACTTC.

The V and J genes are TRBV28 and TRBJ1-2, with D perhaps matching TRBD1 (6 bases). The CDR3 is 10 residues long. CDR1 is MDHEN, CDR2 SYDVKM, per germline. V shed 5 bases and J shed 8 bases, with 6 bases lying between them. This CDR3 is CASSGQGYTF. DNA for the CDR3: TGTGCCAGCAGTGGACAGGGCTACACCTTC.